The T cell receptor beta chain described here comes from a study of T cells in Graves' hyperthyroidism and ophthalmopathy. In the study overall: Peripheral blood was drawn at first diagnosis, prior to all treatment. Study-wide results and caveats: Peripheral blood also featured most of the thyroid clonotypes expanded above 0.001.

Worth noting for this clonotype: Its antigen remains unidentified.

If no ophthalmopathy progression occurred within 18 months, Graves' hyperthyroidism was stable. Patients aged 18 to 65 with hyperthyroidism were newly diagnosed, with duration under 2 months. This CDR3 has 15 residues. Germline V gene sequence: CDR1 SGDLS, CDR2 YYNGEE. After removal of 4 bases from V and 2 bases from J, the junction contained 7 bases not matched to a gene. Amplification of TCR beta CDR3 regions was performed using RNA transcripts as template. TCR CDR3 underwent first-round RT-PCR with the HTBI primer set. TCRdb used MiXCR to reprocess the multiplex PCR reads, holding one entry per CDR3 protein. The sample has hundreds of thousands of distinct CDR3 sequences, roughly a sixth seen once.

The chain links TRBV9 to TRBJ2-3; 7 bases map to TRBD2. This clonotype originated in a woman between 18 and 30 years old with Graves' hyperthyroidism. The sequenced sample consisted of blood. The CDR3 DNA reads as TGTGCCAGCAGCAATGGGGGAGGGACCACAGATACGCAGTATTTT. Protein: CASSNGGGTTDTQYF.